What follows describes a single T cell receptor beta chain. Reverse transcription of all isolated RNA meant that expressed TCRB transcripts were sequenced. Some clones are missing from TCRdb's copy, which holds only in-frame ones; the method was immunoSEQ multiplex PCR. The table lists 40,000 or so clones, roughly 49% of them singletons. Trimming at V came to 3 bases and at J to 6 bases, leaving 13 bases not matched to a gene. The germline V gene has CDR1 SGDLS and CDR2 YYNGEE. The CDR3 totals 16 residues. The sample originates from a study of beta chain features in type 1 diabetes. This sequence was found in a woman between 18 and 29 years old in good health. The J gene is TRBJ1-2, the V gene TRBV9, with 8 bases fitting TRBD1. Sequencing was done on a sample of Tregs from blood. This CDR3 reads CASSGGQGALGHGYTF. CDR3 nucleotides: TGTGCCAGCAGCGGCGGACAGGGCGCCCTTGGACATGGCTACACCTTC.